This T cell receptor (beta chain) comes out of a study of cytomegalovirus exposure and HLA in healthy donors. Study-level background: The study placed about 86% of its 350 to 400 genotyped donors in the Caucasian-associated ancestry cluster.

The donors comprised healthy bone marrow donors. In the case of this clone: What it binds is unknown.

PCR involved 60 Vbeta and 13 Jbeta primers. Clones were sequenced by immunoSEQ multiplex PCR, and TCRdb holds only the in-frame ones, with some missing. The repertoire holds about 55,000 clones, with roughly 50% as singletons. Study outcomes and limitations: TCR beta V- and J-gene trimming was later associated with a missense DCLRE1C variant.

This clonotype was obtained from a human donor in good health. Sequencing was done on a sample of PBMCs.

The CDR3 DNA is TGTGCCAGCAGCCAGCAAACAGGGTCCGGGGAGCTGTTTTTT. Its translation is CASSQQTGSGELFF. V gene TRBV4-2 combines with J gene TRBJ2-2, with a possible D match to TRBD1 (6 bases). The CDR3 is made up of 14 amino acids. Trimming took off 3 bases at V and 6 bases at J, with 11 bases between the two ends. From germline, CDR1 is LGHNA and CDR2 YNFKEQ.